This T cell receptor beta chain emerged from a study of cytomegalovirus exposure and HLA in healthy donors. Germline CDR1 is MNHNS and CDR2 is SASEGT. The V gene lost 1 base and the J gene lost 6 bases, with 13 bases spanning the gap. CDR3 size: 14 residues. With 60 Vbeta and 13 Jbeta primers, the PCR was carried out. Authors' processing steps: Roughly 12 million shared chains were among roughly 81 million unique TCR beta chains counted in a later analysis. Clones were read by immunoSEQ multiplex PCR, and TCRdb kept only the in-frame ones, dropping some. The V and J calls and clone size were taken over from that table, and D and trimming were inferred from the DNA. This sample has over 150,000 clones, with around three quarters found just once.

This chain links TRBV6-1 with TRBJ2-7, with unresolved D. This TCR derives from a man aged 25 to 40 in good health and CMV-seropositive. The sequencing sample was made of PBMCs. DNA for the CDR3: TGTGCCAGCAGTGAAGATGTTGCGAACTTCGAGCAGTACTTC. This translates into CASSEDVANFEQYF.